This TCR beta chain emerged from a study of beta chain features in type 1 diabetes listed by TCRdb under 2018. Looking at the study overall: Mean age, gender distribution, total cell number and subset yield were not different between patients and healthy donors. A total of just under 110,000,000 sorted cells were examined across all samples, and RNA yield correlated strongly with the number of cells per subset. The study compared TCRB repertoires of sorted circulating CD4+ T cell subsets between recently diagnosed type 1 diabetes patients and matched healthy donors. Regulatory and stem cell-like memory subsets were isolated from only 8 patients and roughly 8 healthy donors, whereas naive and central memory subsets came from all 30 or so donors.

The study at large found these results: Sequencing cDNA rather than genomic DNA could over-represent highly expressing activated cells, although activation and CD3 levels did not differ between groups. Type 1 diabetes patients showed a moderate but significant shortening of TCRB CDR3 length in all four CD4+ subsets. The naive, central memory and regulatory TCRB repertoires appeared to resemble one another more closely among patients than among healthy donors. Only small numbers of individuals were included in the HLA sub-analyses, which left unresolved whether HLA type had any influence on TCRB rearrangement. At VDJ recombination sites, patients with type 1 diabetes made fewer insertions and deleted more nucleotides, a pattern implying thymic rearrangement abnormalities. Shorter templates might be favored by PCR, yet because patient and control samples were amplified and corrected together, any such skew would affect both groups equally.

Each donor gave one peripheral blood draw, about 100 mL on average, collected into heparinised tubes. A BD FACSAria II was used to sort naive, central memory, regulatory and stem cell-like memory CD4+ T cells with a panel that included CD45RO, CCR7, CD25, CD127, CD95 and CD27. All sorted populations exceeded 95% purity. PBMCs were separated immediately by Lymphoprep density gradient centrifugation and were stained directly, without being cultured. To minimize batch effects, samples were stained and sorted in pairs, one healthy donor with one patient per experiment. Including cysteine and phenylalanine, the CDR3 has 14 amino acids. The retained sequence is limited to the CDR3, 42 bases, with the frame set at the first base. Taken from the germline V gene (reference sequence), the CDR1 and CDR2 loops are GTSNPN and SVGIG. Worth noting for this clone: No cognate antigen has been identified for it. The junction differs from germline at one of its ends, possibly a read error.

The entire amount of isolated RNA was reverse transcribed using the High Capacity cDNA Reverse Transcription Kit, so the sequenced TCRB transcripts were expressed ones. Naive, central memory and regulatory T cell samples underwent deep immunoSEQ sequencing, averaging roughly 3.4 million total reads per sample. Sorted cells were lysed in RLT buffer, and RNA was extracted using DNase-treated RNeasy Micro or Mini kits according to cell number. Each cell subset was processed on its own to prevent cross-contamination, while patient and healthy donor samples were processed together. The immunoSEQ multiplex PCR was used to amplify TCRB sequences from cDNA, yielding 87-bp fragments that span the CDR3 region. Sequencing of the amplicons was done on the Illumina HiSeq platform. In the source study's methods: PCR bias was computationally corrected using synthetic template baselines, reads within Hamming distance 2 were collapsed, and singletons that could not be merged were discarded. Reads were aligned against IMGT so that V, D and J genes, CDR3 length and insertions or deletions at six rearrangement sites could be assigned. Within each subset, clonotype counts were normalized to the number of sorted cells before true diversity and Gini coefficients were calculated with the tcR R package. Repertoire sharing was quantified using the overlap coefficient calculated on TCRB nucleotide sequences. Out-of-frame TCRB sequences from naive cells were analyzed as a proxy for the pre-selection repertoire. TCRdb's version of the immuneACCESS table is confined to in-frame rearrangements and falls short of the full clone set. An unresolved V gene accounts for under half of the shortfall where checked; the remainder is of unknown origin. That table gives V, J and clone size, and the DNA gave D and trimming. This sample lists some 330,000 clones; roughly 13% were detected once. Jointly, the top ten make up about 0.01% of the sample.

The TCR sequence derives from a woman aged 18 to 35 with type 1 diabetes. The receptor chain draws on TRBV30 and TRBJ2-1; matching of 6 bases hints at TRBD2 as the D gene. Sample: naive CD4+ T cells from blood. The meaning of the sample's cell subset or site label: true naive CD4+ T cells. Read as DNA, the sequence is TGTGCCCGGAGTCGAGGACTAAATTACAATGAGCAGTTCTTC. Translated, this is CARSRGLNYNEQFF.